The 6 T cell receptor beta chains presented below share a single source sample, sequenced in a study of blood T cell repertoires in COVID-19. TCRdb's table, derived via immunoSEQ multiplex PCR, lists solely in-frame clones and lacks some. This table has fewer than 250,000 clones, over 70% appearing once. Input material: peripheral blood. The receptor source for this set is a woman aged 50 to 60 with acute or convalescent COVID-19.

The V and J genes are TRBV5-1 and TRBJ2-2; a possible D gene is TRBD2 (6 bases). The V gene's germline CDR1 is SGHRS and CDR2 YFSETQ. The CDR3 extends over 15 amino acids. Trimming took off 4 bases at V and 4 bases at J, with 14 bases between the two ends. In DNA form, the CDR3 reads TGCGCCAGCAGCCAAGAGTGGGGGGTCACCGGGGAGCTGTTTTTT. It codes for CASSQEWGVTGELFF.

This chain links TRBV6-5 with TRBJ2-7; the match to TRBD2 covers 9 bases. Germline CDR1 reads MNHEY; CDR2 reads SVGAGI. After removal of 2 bases from V and 9 bases from J, the junction contained 5 bases not matched to a gene. The length of the CDR3 is 13 residues. In DNA form, the CDR3 reads TGTGCCAGCAGTTACACAGCGGGAGGTTGGCAGTACTTC. It codes for CASSYTAGGWQYF.

The genes are TRBV3-1 (or the pseudogene TRBV3-2) and TRBJ2-2; TRBD2 matches at 8 bases. V lost 4 bases, J lost 0 bases, and 10 bases stayed unmatched. CDR1 is LGHDT and CDR2 is YNNKEL in the germline V gene (reference sequence). The CDR3 has 18 residues. The CDR3 spells CASSRKLIAGSNTGELFF. CDR3 nucleotide sequence: TGTGCCAGCAGCCGAAAGCTAATAGCGGGGTCGAACACCGGGGAGCTGTTTTTT.

The V call is TRBV19, the J call TRBJ2-7; TRBD2 aligns across 8 bases. Germline V gives CDR1 LNHDA, CDR2 SQIVND (reference sequence). The CDR3 runs to 16 residues. V lost 7 bases, J lost 3 bases, and 14 bases stayed unmatched. In DNA, the CDR3 is TGTGCCAGTAAGAAAGGGTCGAGCGGGGGAAACTACGAGCAGTACTTC. It is translated as CASKKGSSGGNYEQYF.

In this sample, this clone turned up a few times. The rearrangement joins TRBV4-2 to TRBJ2-7; the match to TRBD1 covers 10 bases. Trimming at V came to 1 base and at J to 1 base, leaving 7 bases not matched to a gene. The CDR3 is made up of 17 amino acids. Germline loops: CDR1 LGHNA, CDR2 YNFKEQ. The DNA of the CDR3 is TGTGCCAGCAGCCAAGCCCCCGCGGGACAGGGGTCCTACGAGCAGTACTTC. Its translation: CASSQAPAGQGSYEQYF.

In this sample, this clone turned up a few times. This chain uses TRBV11-2 with TRBJ2-3, with TRBD2 identical over 8 bases. The length of the CDR3 is 15 residues. Trimming took 10 bases from V and 4 from J; bases not matched to a gene: 13. Germline loops: CDR1 SGHAT, CDR2 FQNNGV. CDR3 in amino acids: CATSAGRAWSDTQYF. Here the CDR3 DNA reads TGTGCCACCTCCGCCGGGAGGGCCTGGTCAGATACGCAGTATTTT.